These 18 T cell receptor beta chains were all obtained from the same sample, sequenced in a study of CD8 T cells in ankylosing spondylitis. TCRdb itself ran the 5' RACE reads through MiXCR, one entry per CDR3 protein. The sample lists some 100,000 distinct CDR3 sequences; about 7.7% were seen once. The sequencing sample was made of blood, either unsorted or a sorted T cell fraction (not recorded which). Every receptor here comes from a male donor with ankylosing spondylitis or in good health (not recorded which).

This clonotype was counted at least ten times. J is TRBJ2-6 and V is TRBV5-1; D uncertain. V lost 0 bases and J 0 bases, leaving 7 bases between the germline ends. The germline V gene encodes CDR1 SGHRS and CDR2 YFSETQ. The CDR3 is made up of 16 amino acids. The CDR3 reads CASSLGDPSGANVLTF. CDR3 sequence (DNA): TGCGCCAGCAGCTTGGGGGATCCCTCTGGGGCCAACGTCCTGACTTTC.

This clonotype was seen repeatedly, ten times or more. The rearrangement joins TRBV27 to TRBJ1-5; no clear D gene. The CDR3 spans 17 residues. The germline V gene encodes CDR1 MNHEY and CDR2 SMNVEV (reference sequence). Trimming removed 0 bases from V and 0 bases from J, with 12 bases in between. The CDR3 sequence: CASSLSRDTASNQPQHF. In DNA form, the CDR3 reads TGTGCCAGCAGTTTATCGCGCGACACCGCTAGCAATCAGCCCCAGCATTTT.

This clonotype was recorded many times. V usage is TRBV20-1 and J usage is TRBJ2-1, with TRBD1 identical over 11 bases. J lost 2 bases, V lost 3 bases, and 6 bases had no gene match. CDR1 is DFQATT and CDR2 is SNEGSKA in the germline V gene (reference sequence). The CDR3 sequence is 16 residues long. CDR3 sequence (DNA): TGCAGTGCTAGGGTACCGGGACAGGGGGCCTACAATGAGCAGTTCTTC. This sequence encodes CSARVPGQGAYNEQFF.

The chain has TRBV20-1 and TRBJ2-3; D remains ambiguous. The length of the CDR3 is 14 residues. The germline gives CDR1 DFQATT, CDR2 SNEGSKA (reference sequence). Trimming shortened V by 0 bases and J by 8 bases, and 15 bases separated the two germline ends. The CDR3 loop is CSARDLLVAATQYF. The DNA for the CDR3 is TGCAGTGCTAGAGATCTTCTCGTCGCAGCTACGCAGTATTTT.

This clonotype was seen at least ten times. The rearrangement links TRBV7-9 to TRBJ2-7; maybe TRBD1 (6 bases). CDR1 and CDR2 (germline): SEHNR, FQNEAQ (reference sequence). This CDR3 is 12 amino acids long. Trimming pared 1 base from V and 8 bases from J, leaving 9 bases between. CDR3 sequence: CASSLDGGKQYF. In DNA form, the CDR3 reads TGTGCCAGCAGCTTAGATGGGGGCAAGCAGTACTTC.

This clonotype is judged medium-sized (0.01 to 0.1%). J is TRBJ2-1 and V is TRBV24-1; TRBD1 matches 8 bases. Germline CDR1 is KGHDR and CDR2 is SFDVKD. The trim removed 2 bases at V and 9 bases at J, leaving 11 bases unmatched. The length of the CDR3 is 16 residues. Written as DNA, the CDR3 is TGTGCCACCAGTGATTCGAGACAGGGGTTTTGGAGTGAGCAGTTCTTC. As protein: CATSDSRQGFWSEQFF.

This clonotype occurred many times. This rearrangement joins TRBV20-1 to TRBJ1-5, with 8 bases aligning to TRBD1. This CDR3 is 17 amino acids long. The V segment lost 0 bases and the J segment 0 bases; nucleotides outside the gene matches: 7. CDR1 is DFQATT, CDR2 SNEGSKA, per germline (reference sequence). The CDR3: CSARDTAGGHSNQPQHF. The CDR3 DNA follows: TGCAGTGCTAGAGATACCGCAGGGGGCCATAGCAATCAGCCCCAGCATTTT.

This clonotype was detected ten times or more. The chain carries TRBV20-1 and TRBJ2-1; D tentatively reads TRBD1 or TRBD2 (5 bases each). The germline V gene has CDR1 DFQATT and CDR2 SNEGSKA (reference sequence). The V gene lost 8 bases and the J gene lost 2 bases, with 13 bases spanning the gap. The CDR3 consists of 13 residues. CDR3 sequence reads: CSPRDRAYNEQFF. DNA of the CDR3: TGCAGTCCCCGGGACCGTGCCTACAATGAGCAGTTCTTC.

This clonotype has a count of ten or more. The chain combines TRBV5-1 with TRBJ2-7; no clear D. The V end lost 4 bases, the J end lost 3 bases, and 11 bases lay between the germline ends. The germline gives CDR1 SGHRS, CDR2 YFSETQ. This CDR3 region has 13 residues. In DNA, the CDR3 is TGCGCCAGCAGCCACGATAGAGGCTACGAGCAGTACTTC. Its translation: CASSHDRGYEQYF. Full variable domain (outside the CDR3, taken from reference TRBV5-1 and TRBJ2-7): KAGVTQTPRYLIKTRGQQVTLSCSPISGHRSVSWYQQTPGQGLQFLFEYFSETQRNKGNFPGRFSGRQFSNSRSEMNVSTLELGDSALYLCASSHDRGYEQYFGPGTRLTVT.

There are many counts of this clonotype. This chain uses TRBV10-3 with TRBJ2-7; TRBD2 matches 7 bases. The CDR3 contains 16 residues. With 10 bases clipped from V and 6 bases from J, the junction kept 21 bases outside the gene matches. Germline assignment: CDR1 ENHRY and CDR2 SYGVKD. The CDR3 protein is CATSLRTGSGILEQYF. The CDR3 coding sequence is TGTGCCACGAGCCTTCGGACGGGAAGCGGGATCCTCGAGCAGTACTTC.

This clonotype has ten or more counts. The rearrangement joins TRBV20-1 to TRBJ2-1, with 10 positions matching TRBD1. Germline V gene data show CDR1 as DFQATT and CDR2 as SNEGSKA (reference sequence). V shed 3 bases, J shed 3 bases, and the junction held 8 bases outside the gene matches. The CDR3 length is 16 residues. DNA for the CDR3: TGCAGTGCTAGGGGGGCGGGACAGGGGCACTACAATGAGCAGTTCTTC. This encodes CSARGAGQGHYNEQFF.

V and J are TRBV29-1 and TRBJ2-3; no clear D. The germline V and J ends were trimmed by 6 bases and 2 bases, with 6 bases remaining between them. The germline V gene encodes CDR1 SQVTM and CDR2 ANQGSEA. There are 11 residues in the CDR3. Here the CDR3 DNA reads TGCAGCGTACACTCCACAGATACGCAGTATTTT. It codes for CSVHSTDTQYF.

This clonotype was seen repeatedly, ten times or more. This sequence joins TRBV5-1 and TRBJ2-1; the D is unclear. Trimming removed 1 base from V and 5 bases from J, with 1 base in between. Germline values: CDR1 SGHRS, CDR2 YFSETQ. There are 11 residues in the CDR3. This CDR3 reads CASSLNNEQFF. DNA of the CDR3: TGCGCCAGCAGCTTGAACAATGAGCAGTTCTTC. The full variable domain, rest sourced from reference TRBV5-1 and TRBJ2-1, is KAGVTQTPRYLIKTRGQQVTLSCSPISGHRSVSWYQQTPGQGLQFLFEYFSETQRNKGNFPGRFSGRQFSNSRSEMNVSTLELGDSALYLCASSLNNEQFFGPGTRLTVL.

This clonotype was counted ten times or more. The chain uses TRBV7-9 and TRBJ2-7; D gene uncertain. Deletions cut 2 bases from V and 5 bases from J, with 4 bases between. The CDR3 consists of 11 residues. Looked up from germline, CDR1 is SEHNR and CDR2 is FQNEAQ (reference sequence). CDR3 nucleotide sequence: TGTGCCAGCAGCTTAAAGGACGAGCAGTACTTC. Translated, it gives CASSLKDEQYF. Combining the CDR3 with reference TRBV7-9 and TRBJ2-7 gives the whole variable domain DTGVSQNPRHKITKRGQNVTFRCDPISEHNRLYWYRQTLGQGPEFLTYFQNEAQLEKSRLLSDRFSAERPKGSFSTLEIQRTEQGDSAMYLCASSLKDEQYFGPGTRLTVT.

This clonotype was counted at least ten times. The chain recombines TRBV9 with TRBJ2-3; TRBD2 agrees at 8 bases. This CDR3 contains 15 residues. The junction had 7 bases not matched to a gene; V was cut back by 4 bases and J by 3 bases. CDR1 and CDR2 (germline): SGDLS, YYNGEE. The CDR3 loop reads CASSRAGGQTDTQYF. For the CDR3, the DNA is TGTGCCAGCAGCCGTGCGGGGGGCCAAACAGATACGCAGTATTTT.

This clonotype was seen at least ten times. The V call is TRBV6-2 or TRBV6-3, the J call TRBJ2-4; the D gene is possibly TRBD2 (6 bases). Germline V gene sequence: CDR1 MNHEY, CDR2 SVGEGT. Trimming removed 2 bases at V and 0 bases at J, with 20 bases between. This CDR3 spans 19 amino acids. The CDR3 sequence: CASSYPLVGPGVAKNIQYF. DNA of the CDR3: TGTGCCAGCAGTTACCCTCTGGTCGGACCGGGGGTAGCCAAAAACATTCAGTACTTC.

This clonotype showed up many times. The rearrangement uses TRBV5-1 and TRBJ1-1, with no clear D. V dropped 0 bases and J dropped 7 bases, with 10 bases sitting between them. The CDR3 extends over 13 amino acids. CDR1 is SGHRS, CDR2 YFSETQ, per germline. CDR3: CASSLGWGYEAFF. The CDR3 bases are TGCGCCAGCAGCTTGGGCTGGGGATATGAAGCTTTCTTT.

There are many counts of this clonotype. The genes are TRBV7-2 and TRBJ1-6, with 7 bases that match TRBD1. The junction had 5 bases not matched to a gene; V was cut back by 3 bases and J by 6 bases. This CDR3 spans 15 amino acids. The germline V gene has CDR1 SGHTA and CDR2 FQGNSA. CDR3 protein: CASSFSRQGNSPLHF. Here the CDR3 DNA reads TGTGCCAGCAGCTTTTCCCGACAGGGTAATTCACCCCTCCACTTT. The entire variable domain, with the rest obtained from reference TRBV7-2 and TRBJ1-6, is as follows: GAGVSQSPSNKVTEKGKDVELRCDPISGHTALYWYRQSLGQGLEFLIYFQGNSAPDKSGLPSDRFSAERTGGSVSTLTIQRTQQEDSAVYLCASSFSRQGNSPLHFGNGTRLTVT.